These 7 T cell receptor beta chains were all obtained from the same sample, sequenced in a study of T cell responses to AZD1222 COVID-19 vaccine. The protocol was immunoSEQ multiplex PCR, while the TCRdb copy is restricted to in-frame clones and leaves out a portion. The data show some 150,000 clones, with around 90% seen just once and around 2.8% held by the top ten. Sequences were derived from peripheral blood, sampled on day 0 of MenACWY control vaccination. These receptors originate from an adult in good health.

This chain joins TRBV6-5 and TRBJ2-1; D could derive from TRBD1 or TRBD2 (5 bases each). The V end was cut by 6 bases, the J end by 8 bases, with 17 bases between. The CDR3 consists of 14 residues. Looked up from germline, CDR1 is MNHEY and CDR2 is SVGAGI. The CDR3 nucleotides read TGTGCCAGCAGGCGAGGGGCGAGGGGATATGAGCAGTTCTTC. Amino acids: CASRRGARGYEQFF.

The genes are TRBV7-2 and TRBJ1-5; unclear D gene. Germline CDR1 is SGHTA and CDR2 is FQGNSA. V was shortened by 1 base and J by 0 bases, with 7 bases between the two germline ends. The CDR3 consists of 15 residues. The CDR3 sequence is CASSLVPYSNQPQHF. Here the CDR3 DNA reads TGTGCCAGCAGCTTAGTCCCCTATAGCAATCAGCCCCAGCATTTT.

This rearrangement joins TRBV4-1 to TRBJ1-1; tentative D call: TRBD1 (5 bases). The CDR3 length is 15 residues. Germline V gene sequence: CDR1 MGHRA, CDR2 YSYEKL. V was clipped by 0 bases and J by 5 bases, with 13 bases between them. CDR3 coding DNA: TGCGCCAGCAGCCAAGATGGGACGTTGGGTACTGAAGCTTTCTTT. This translates into CASSQDGTLGTEAFF.

This clone was counted once. The V call is TRBV2, the J call TRBJ2-1; D call uncertain. The CDR3 sequence is 11 residues long. CDR1 is SNHLY, CDR2 FYNNEI, per germline. The V and J ends lost 4 bases and 6 bases respectively, with 4 bases between them. The CDR3 DNA follows: TGTGCCAGCAGTGTAATCAATGAGCAGTTCTTC. Protein: CASSVINEQFF.

The chain uses TRBV5-8 and TRBJ1-4, with unresolved D. V was trimmed by 4 bases and J by 4 bases, leaving 11 bases between them. The CDR3 consists of 14 residues. Germline V gene sequence: CDR1 SGHTS, CDR2 YDEGEE. Here the CDR3 DNA reads TGTGCCAGCAGCCGCCCAAGAATTAATGAAAAACTGTTTTTT. This codes for CASSRPRINEKLFF.

The chain recombines TRBV5-6 with TRBJ1-3; D ambiguous. Trimming cost V 5 bases and J 2 bases, with 11 bases left between them. Germline V gene lookup returns CDR1 SGHDT and CDR2 YYEEEE. This CDR3 spans 14 amino acids. The CDR3 is CASRSKRAGNTIYF. In nucleotides, the CDR3 is TGTGCCAGCAGATCCAAACGGGCTGGAAACACCATATATTTT.

The V call is TRBV6-5, the J call TRBJ1-1; D is ambiguous. Trimming pared 6 bases from V and 1 base from J, leaving 12 bases between. The germline CDR1 and CDR2 sequences are MNHEY and SVGAGI. The CDR3 is 14 residues long. CDR3 residues: CASREGAGNTEAFF. The CDR3 DNA sequence: TGTGCCAGCAGGGAGGGAGCCGGGAACACTGAAGCTTTCTTT.